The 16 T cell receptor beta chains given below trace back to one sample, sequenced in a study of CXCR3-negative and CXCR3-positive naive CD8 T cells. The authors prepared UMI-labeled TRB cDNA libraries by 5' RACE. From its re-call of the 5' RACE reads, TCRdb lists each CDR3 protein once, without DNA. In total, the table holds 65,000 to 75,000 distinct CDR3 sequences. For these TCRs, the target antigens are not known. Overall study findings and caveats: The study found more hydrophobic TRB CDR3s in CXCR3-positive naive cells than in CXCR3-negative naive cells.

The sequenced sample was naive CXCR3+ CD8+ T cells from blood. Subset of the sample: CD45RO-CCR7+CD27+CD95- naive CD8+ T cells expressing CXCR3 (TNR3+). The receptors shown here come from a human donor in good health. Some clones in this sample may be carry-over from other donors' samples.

The CDR3 reads CASSLFFSGGQETQYF. The V gene is TRBV28, the J gene TRBJ2-5; the TCRdb call, TRBD1, lacks DNA for checking. From germline, CDR1 is MDHEN and CDR2 SYDVKM. The CDR3 length is 16 residues.

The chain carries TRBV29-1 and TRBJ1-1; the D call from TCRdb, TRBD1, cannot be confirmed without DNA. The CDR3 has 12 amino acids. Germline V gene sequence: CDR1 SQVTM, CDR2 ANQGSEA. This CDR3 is CSIRTGLAEAFF.

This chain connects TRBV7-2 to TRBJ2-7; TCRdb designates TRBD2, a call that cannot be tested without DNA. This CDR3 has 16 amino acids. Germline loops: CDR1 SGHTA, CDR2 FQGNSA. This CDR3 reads CASSLSGASIAYEQYF. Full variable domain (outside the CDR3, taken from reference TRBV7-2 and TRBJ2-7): GAGVSQSPSNKVTEKGKDVELRCDPISGHTALYWYRQSLGQGLEFLIYFQGNSAPDKSGLPSDRFSAERTGGSVSTLTIQRTQQEDSAVYLCASSLSGASIAYEQYFGPGTRLTVT.

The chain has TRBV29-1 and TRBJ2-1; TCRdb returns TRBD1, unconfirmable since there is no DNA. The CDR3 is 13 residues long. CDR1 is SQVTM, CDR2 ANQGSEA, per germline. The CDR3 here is CGAEGQGADEQFF.

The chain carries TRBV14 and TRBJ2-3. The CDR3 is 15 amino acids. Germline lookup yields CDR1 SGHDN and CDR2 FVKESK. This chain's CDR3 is CASSQEDIRTDTQYF.

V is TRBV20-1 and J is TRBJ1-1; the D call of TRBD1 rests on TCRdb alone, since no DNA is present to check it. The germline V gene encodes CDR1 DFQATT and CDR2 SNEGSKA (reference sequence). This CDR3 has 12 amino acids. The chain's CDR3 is CSARQGNTEAFF.

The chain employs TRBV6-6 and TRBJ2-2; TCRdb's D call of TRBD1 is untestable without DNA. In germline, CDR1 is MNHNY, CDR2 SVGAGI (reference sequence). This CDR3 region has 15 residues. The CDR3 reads CASSPGILNTGELFF.

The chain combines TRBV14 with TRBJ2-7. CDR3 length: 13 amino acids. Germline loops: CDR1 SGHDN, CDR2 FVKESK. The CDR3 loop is CASSQRISYEQYF.

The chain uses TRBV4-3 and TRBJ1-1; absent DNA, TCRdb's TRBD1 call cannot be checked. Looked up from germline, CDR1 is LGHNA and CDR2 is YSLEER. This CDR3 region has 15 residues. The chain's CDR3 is CASSQDTGGATEAFF.

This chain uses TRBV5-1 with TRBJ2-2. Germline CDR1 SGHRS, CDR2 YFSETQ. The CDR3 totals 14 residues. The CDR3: CASSAYASTGELFF. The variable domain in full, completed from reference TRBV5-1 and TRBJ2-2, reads KAGVTQTPRYLIKTRGQQVTLSCSPISGHRSVSWYQQTPGQGLQFLFEYFSETQRNKGNFPGRFSGRQFSNSRSEMNVSTLELGDSALYLCASSAYASTGELFFGEGSRLTVL.

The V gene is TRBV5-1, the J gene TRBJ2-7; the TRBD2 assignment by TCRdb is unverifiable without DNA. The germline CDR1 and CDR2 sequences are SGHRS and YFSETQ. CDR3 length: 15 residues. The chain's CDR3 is CASSLVSDRTYEQYF.

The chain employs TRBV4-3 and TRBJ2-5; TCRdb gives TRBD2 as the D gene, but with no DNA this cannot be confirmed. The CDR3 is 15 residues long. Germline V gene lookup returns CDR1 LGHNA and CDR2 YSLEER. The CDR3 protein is CASSQDRGPRETQYF.

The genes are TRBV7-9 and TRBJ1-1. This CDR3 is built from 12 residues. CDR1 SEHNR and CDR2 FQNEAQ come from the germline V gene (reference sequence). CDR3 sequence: CASRLIDTEAFF.

This CDR3 reads CSVELAGDYQETQYF. The rearrangement uses TRBV29-1 and TRBJ2-5; the D call from TCRdb, TRBD2, cannot be confirmed without DNA. Per the germline V gene, CDR1 is SQVTM and CDR2 is ANQGSEA. The CDR3 runs 15 residues. Filled out from reference TRBV29-1 and TRBJ2-5, the complete variable domain reads SAVISQKPSRDICQRGTSLTIQCQVDSQVTMMFWYRQQPGQSLTLIATANQGSEATYESGFVIDKFPISRPNLTFSTLTVSNMSPEDSSIYLCSVELAGDYQETQYFGPGTRLLVL.

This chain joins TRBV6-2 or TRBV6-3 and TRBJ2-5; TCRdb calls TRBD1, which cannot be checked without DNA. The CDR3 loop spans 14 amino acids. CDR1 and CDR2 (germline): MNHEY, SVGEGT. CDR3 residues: CASSQGLEGETQYF.

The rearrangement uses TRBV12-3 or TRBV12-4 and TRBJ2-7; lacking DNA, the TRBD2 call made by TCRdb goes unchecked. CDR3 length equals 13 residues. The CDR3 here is CASSSVRAGEQYF.